This T cell receptor beta chain originates from a study of blood T cell repertoires in COVID-19. Methods used by the authors: For nucleated cells, counts were estimated from reference gene primer amplification. Produced via immunoSEQ multiplex PCR; TCRdb's table is partial and in-frame only. That table supplies the V and J calls and clone size; D and trimming were determined from the DNA. The repertoire holds about 390,000 clones, roughly 89% seen once, with 10% in the top ten. Per germline, CDR1 MRHNA and CDR2 SNTAGT. The J segment lost 7 bases and the V segment lost 0 bases, leaving 12 bases of the junction unmatched. The CDR3 spans 17 residues.

Sequencing input: PBMCs or T cells enriched from blood (not recorded which). This clonotype was obtained from a woman aged 50 to 60 who had recovered from COVID-19. This chain connects TRBV6-4 to TRBJ2-1, with 7 bases identical to TRBD2. This CDR3 reads CASSDSNSLADINEQFF. CDR3 DNA: TGTGCCAGCAGTGACTCGAATAGCCTAGCGGACATTAATGAGCAGTTCTTC.